These T cell receptor beta chains were read from a single sample in a study of CD8+ T cells in alopecia areata. TCRdb's copy holds only in-frame clones and misses some; the assay was immunoSEQ multiplex PCR. The table shows 35,000 to 45,000 clones, with 80% to 95% occurring only once. This material consisted of CD8+ T cells sorted from blood, taken at week 24, from a patient treated with tofacitinib. The receptors were sampled from a human donor with alopecia areata. Each CDR3 is given with its conserved first and last residue. D genes are given only for firm matches. The listing skips clone size in some rows; elsewhere it reads once, few, many or a size class.

j_gene	v_gene	d_gene	abundance	CDR3nt	CDR3aa
TRBJ2-1	TRBV7-9	TRBD2	NA	TGTGCCAGCAGCTCCGGACTAGCGGGAGACGCTTACAATGAGCAGTTCTTC	CASSSGLAGDAYNEQFF
TRBJ2-7	TRBV27	TRBD2	NA	TGTGCCAGCAGTCTAGCGGGAGCCGCCTACGAGCAGTACTTC	CASSLAGAAYEQYF
TRBJ2-5	TRBV27	NA	NA	TGTGCCAGCAGTCTCTTAGGGGGGCGAGAGACCCAGTACTTC	CASSLLGGRETQYF
TRBJ2-7	TRBV27	TRBD1	NA	TGTGCCAGCAGTTTATCTCCGGGACAGCCCTACGAGCAGTACTTC	CASSLSPGQPYEQYF
TRBJ2-5	TRBV30	TRBD2	NA	TGTGCCTGGAGTGTCGGGAGGGGCCCGGAGACCCAGTACTTC	CAWSVGRGPETQYF
TRBJ1-6	TRBV7-9	TRBD1	NA	TGTGCCAGCAGCTTGGGACAGAAAAATTCACCCCTCCACTTT	CASSLGQKNSPLHF
TRBJ2-1	TRBV7-6	NA	once	TGTGCCAGCAGCTTAAGGGGTTCTGAGCAGTTCTTC	CASSLRGSEQFF
TRBJ1-2	TRBV7-8	NA	NA	TGTGCCAGCAGCTCGCGGTTAGACTATGGCTACACCTTC	CASSSRLDYGYTF
TRBJ2-7	TRBV27	TRBD2	NA	TGTGCCAGCAGTTTAGCTAGCGGGACCTACGAGCAGTACTTC	CASSLASGTYEQYF
TRBJ2-7	TRBV5-1	NA	NA	TGCGCCAGCAGCGGAGAGTACACCTACGAGCAGTACTTC	CASSGEYTYEQYF
TRBJ2-7	TRBV28	NA	NA	TGTGCCAGCAGTGCCCCGGGGGATTTTCGGGACGAGCAGTACTTC	CASSAPGDFRDEQYF
TRBJ2-7	TRBV13	NA	NA	TGTGCCAGCAGCACACAGGGTTACGAGCAGTACTTC	CASSTQGYEQYF
TRBJ2-1	TRBV7-9	TRBD2	few	TGTGCCAGCAGCTTACCTCCGGGACTAGCGGGGAGATACAATGAGCAGTTCTTC	CASSLPPGLAGRYNEQFF
TRBJ2-5	TRBV7-9	NA	NA	TGTGCCAGCAGCTTAGGGGTGGGAGGACGACAAGAGACCCAGTACTTC	CASSLGVGGRQETQYF
TRBJ2-5	TRBV27	TRBD1	NA	TGTGCCAGCAGTCCCGGGACAGGGCCTCAAGAGACCCAGTACTTC	CASSPGTGPQETQYF
TRBJ2-2	TRBV7-6	NA	NA	TGTGCCAGCAGCTCATTAGACTCTCACACCGGGGAGCTGTTTTTT	CASSSLDSHTGELFF
TRBJ2-3	TRBV5-1	NA	NA	TGCGCCAGCAGCTTGACAGGGCAAGATACGCAGTATTTT	CASSLTGQDTQYF
TRBJ2-3	TRBV7-9	NA	NA	TGTGCCAGCAGCCCCAGGGCTGCCACAGATACGCAGTATTTT	CASSPRAATDTQYF
TRBJ2-7	TRBV28	NA	NA	TGTGCCAGCAGTTACGGACAAGTGGGCTACGAGCAGTACTTC	CASSYGQVGYEQYF
TRBJ2-3	TRBV6-6	TRBD2	once	TGTGCCAGCAGTGACCTAGCGGGGGGGAGGGATACGCAGTATTTT	CASSDLAGGRDTQYF
TRBJ1-4	TRBV7-9	TRBD1	NA	TGTGCCAGCAGCCCCGGACAGGTTGGGGAAAAACTGTTTTTT	CASSPGQVGEKLFF
TRBJ2-4	TRBV15	NA	once	TGTGCCACCGGTCGAGAAACCTTAGCCAAAAACATTCAGTACTTC	CATGRETLAKNIQYF
TRBJ2-2	TRBV5-1	TRBD1	NA	TGCGCCAGCAGCTTGACGACAGGGAATGGGAACACCGGGGAGCTGTTTTTT	CASSLTTGNGNTGELFF
TRBJ2-3	TRBV7-8	TRBD1	once	TGTGCCAGCAGCTTAGCGCGGACAGGGATACACACAGATACGCAGTATTTT	CASSLARTGIHTDTQYF
TRBJ2-1	TRBV11-2	NA	NA	TGTGCCAGCAGCTTAGGCAAAAAGGGGGCTAGCGGATTCAATGAGCAGTTCTTC	CASSLGKKGASGFNEQFF
TRBJ2-5	TRBV28	TRBD1	once	TGTGCCAGCGGGGACAGTCGACAAGAGACCCAGTACTTC	CASGDSRQETQYF
TRBJ2-5	TRBV27	TRBD1	once	TGTGCCAGCAGTTTATGGGGACAGGGGCGGATGGTCCAGTACTTC	CASSLWGQGRMVQYF
TRBJ2-2	TRBV29-1	TRBD1	NA	TGCAGCGTTCATTGGACAGGGGGTACCGGGGAGCTGTTTTTT	CSVHWTGGTGELFF
TRBJ2-1	TRBV4-1	NA	NA	TGCGCCAGCAGCCCCGGACAGCCCAATGAGCAGTTCTTC	CASSPGQPNEQFF
TRBJ2-5	TRBV7-9	TRBD2	NA	TGTGCCAGCATCATAAGCGGGGGGGCAGAGACCCAGTACTTC	CASIISGGAETQYF
TRBJ2-5	TRBV13	NA	NA	TGTGCCAGCAGCTCAGACCGCCAGGAGACCCAGTACTTC	CASSSDRQETQYF
TRBJ2-3	TRBV6-1	TRBD1	NA	TGTGCCAGCAGTGAAGCGGTCGGAGACAGGGGACCAGATACGCAGTATTTT	CASSEAVGDRGPDTQYF
TRBJ2-7	TRBV6-5	NA	NA	TGTGCCAGCAGAGCGAGCAGGGCCCCCGACGAGCAGTACTTC	CASRASRAPDEQYF
TRBJ2-1	TRBV27	TRBD1	NA	TGTGCCAGCAGTTGGGCCAGGGGGAATGAGCAGTTCTTC	CASSWARGNEQFF
TRBJ1-5	TRBV7-9	TRBD1	NA	TGTGCCAGCAGCTCGGCCGGGACAGGGATTAGCAATCAGCCCCAGCATTTT	CASSSAGTGISNQPQHF
TRBJ2-7	TRBV28	TRBD1	once	TGTGCCAGCAGTTTATGGAGGGACAGGGACTCCTACGAGCAGTACTTC	CASSLWRDRDSYEQYF
TRBJ2-5	TRBV28	TRBD1	NA	TGTGCCAGCAGCCAGACAGGGGATCTTGAAGAGACCCAGTACTTC	CASSQTGDLEETQYF
TRBJ1-5	TRBV6-1	TRBD1	NA	TGTGCCAGCAGTGATTGGGGACAGGGCAATCAGCCCCAGCATTTT	CASSDWGQGNQPQHF
TRBJ1-2	TRBV5-4	NA	once	TGTGCCAGCAGCTTCGGGACATTTGGCGCGTATGGCTACACCTTC	CASSFGTFGAYGYTF
TRBJ1-4	TRBV27	NA	NA	TGTGCCAGCAGTTTCTTTGGCGGGACCGGGGATGAAAAACTGTTTTTT	CASSFFGGTGDEKLFF
TRBJ1-3	TRBV2	NA	NA	TGTGCCAGCAGTGATGCCGACGTTGACTCTGGAAACACCATATATTTT	CASSDADVDSGNTIYF
TRBJ2-7	TRBV27	TRBD2	few	TGTGCCAGCAGTGTTCGACTAGCGCAGGCCTACGAGCAGTACTTC	CASSVRLAQAYEQYF
TRBJ2-1	TRBV7-9	TRBD1	NA	TGTGCCAGCAGCAAAGTAGTCGGACAGGGGACCAATGAGCAGTTCTTC	CASSKVVGQGTNEQFF